The clone carrying this T cell receptor (beta chain) was detected ten times or more. Antigen specificity is unknown. Construction of the TCRbeta library involved unique molecular identifiers. In TCRdb, the PCR reads were re-called with MiXCR into one record per CDR3 protein. The sample records fewer than 250,000 distinct CDR3 sequences, roughly 8% being singletons. This sample was included in a study of T-cell reconstitution after alpha-beta-depleted transplantation in children. Germline lookup yields CDR1 LGHNA and CDR2 YNFKEQ. Trimming removed 5 bases from V and 3 bases from J, with 16 bases in between. The CDR3 sequence is 16 residues long. Study results and caveats: Some patients showed high day-60 TCRbeta diversity, which derived from surviving recipient T cells and thymic progenitors. By one year post-transplant, T-cell counts and diversity largely arose from T cells that were newly produced. At around two months after transplant, the alpha-beta T cells were reportedly derived from several hundred expanded clones that came from non-depleted graft cells.

This TCR derives from a male patient between 5 and 17 years old who had a stem cell transplant for acute lymphoblastic leukemia, so the T cells may come from the graft donor. V is TRBV4-2 and J is TRBJ1-4; D unresolved. This sample comprised PBMCs, mostly from graft donor cells, obtained 180 days after TCRalphabeta/CD19-depleted stem cell transplant. CDR3 loop: CASSIEGGSPNEKLFF. The CDR3 DNA sequence: TGTGCCAGCAGCATTGAGGGTGGAAGTCCTAATGAAAAACTGTTTTTT.